The rows below give T cell receptor beta chains drawn from one sample of a study of T cell responses to AZD1222 COVID-19 vaccine. Clones were sequenced by immunoSEQ multiplex PCR, and TCRdb holds only the in-frame ones, with some missing. Of around 160,000 clones in the sample, around 88% were seen once. Specimen: peripheral blood, collected on day 0 of AZD1222 vaccination. These receptors originate from an adult in good health. The CDR3 runs from the conserved cysteine through the conserved F or W. The D gene is left open where the match is weak. Rows give clone size only sometimes, using once, few, many, or a class for an expanded clone.

d_call	j_call	clone_size	v_call	cdr3_aa	cdr3_nt
-	TRBJ2-2	few	TRBV18	CASSPGRNTGELFF	TGTGCCAGCTCACCGGGACGGAACACCGGGGAGCTGTTTTTT
-	TRBJ1-3	-	TRBV10-3	CAISELDNTIYF	TGTGCCATCAGTGAACTGGATAACACCATATATTTT
-	TRBJ1-6	once	TRBV4-1	CASSQAAQRPYNSPLHF	TGCGCCAGCAGCCAAGCGGCGCAAAGGCCCTATAATTCACCCCTCCACTTT
-	TRBJ1-2	-	TRBV5-1	CASSLARRGDGYTF	TGCGCCAGCAGCTTGGCCAGGAGGGGCGATGGCTACACCTTC
-	TRBJ1-5	-	TRBV5-6	CASSLSAAANQPQHF	TGTGCCAGCAGCTTGTCAGCCGCCGCCAATCAGCCCCAGCATTTT
-	TRBJ2-5	-	TRBV5-8	CASSSTMTGPTQYF	TGTGCCAGCAGCTCCACCATGACAGGCCCTACCCAGTACTTC
-	TRBJ1-3	few	TRBV5-1	CASSLSGRVVDTIYF	TGCGCCAGCAGCTTATCGGGCAGGGTCGTAGACACCATATATTTT
-	TRBJ2-5	-	TRBV29-1	CSVTPGETQYF	TGCAGCGTTACCCCGGGAGAGACCCAGTACTTC
TRBD1	TRBJ1-6	-	TRBV18	CASSQASRGQPYNSPLHF	TGTGCCAGCTCACAAGCGTCGCGGGGACAGCCCTATAATTCACCCCTCCACTTT
TRBD1	TRBJ1-1	few	TRBV9	CASSPRQGGTEAFF	TGTGCCAGCAGCCCCCGACAGGGTGGTACTGAAGCTTTCTTT
-	TRBJ1-2	-	TRBV27	CASSRWGGQDYGYTF	TGTGCCAGCAGTCGGTGGGGGGGGCAGGACTATGGCTACACCTTC
-	TRBJ2-6	-	TRBV7-2	CASSPGDAGANVLTF	TGTGCCAGCAGCCCAGGAGACGCTGGGGCCAACGTCCTGACTTTC
-	TRBJ1-2	-	TRBV7-8	CASSLVAGDGYTF	TGTGCCAGCAGCTTAGTGGCAGGGGACGGCTACACCTTC
-	TRBJ1-4	-	TRBV5-8	CASSLGQDFSNEKLFF	TGTGCCAGCAGCTTGGGACAGGATTTCTCTAATGAAAAACTGTTTTTT
-	TRBJ2-7	-	TRBV6-5	CASSRSVGSYEQYF	TGTGCCAGCAGTCGGAGTGTTGGCTCCTACGAGCAGTACTTC
-	TRBJ1-6	-	TRBV27	CASSLSAPTASSPLHF	TGTGCCAGCAGTTTATCGGCGCCGACAGCCTCTTCACCCCTCCACTTT
-	TRBJ1-1	-	TRBV9	CASSTQMNTEAFF	TGTGCCAGCAGCACCCAAATGAACACTGAAGCTTTCTTT
-	TRBJ2-7	-	TRBV11-2	CASSFGAAYEQYF	TGTGCCAGCAGCTTTGGGGCAGCCTACGAGCAGTACTTC
TRBD1	TRBJ2-5	-	TRBV15	CATSSIGTGGETQYF	TGTGCCACCAGCAGCATTGGGACAGGAGGGGAGACCCAGTACTTC
TRBD1	TRBJ2-7	-	TRBV6-6	CASDRGYEQYF	TGTGCCAGCGACAGGGGCTACGAGCAGTACTTC
-	TRBJ1-4	-	TRBV23-1	CASSQSPRTSEKLFF	TGCGCCAGCAGTCAATCCCCGAGGACGTCCGAAAAACTGTTTTTT
TRBD2	TRBJ2-3	-	TRBV5-1	CASSPGLAGSVTDTQYF	TGCGCCAGCAGCCCCGGACTAGCGGGATCGGTCACAGATACGCAGTATTTT
-	TRBJ2-2	-	TRBV19	CASRKIANTGELFF	TGTGCCAGTAGGAAGATAGCGAACACCGGGGAGCTGTTTTTT
TRBD1	TRBJ1-5	-	TRBV18	CASSPTGGIQPQHF	TGTGCCAGCTCACCAACAGGGGGCATTCAGCCCCAGCATTTT
-	TRBJ1-5	few	TRBV19	CASSIKGGQPQHF	TGTGCCAGTAGTATCAAGGGGGGTCAGCCCCAGCATTTT
TRBD1	TRBJ1-1	-	TRBV5-1	CASGEFRGQGGGMNTEAFF	TGCGCCAGCGGAGAATTCCGTGGACAGGGAGGGGGGATGAACACTGAAGCTTTCTTT
TRBD1	TRBJ1-1	-	TRBV18	CASSPSITGGETEAFF	TGTGCCAGCTCACCCTCGATAACAGGGGGCGAAACTGAAGCTTTCTTT
-	TRBJ2-7	-	TRBV11-2	CASSLGGALGYEQYF	TGTGCCAGCAGCTTAGGAGGGGCCCTGGGTTACGAGCAGTACTTC
-	TRBJ1-5	once	TRBV10-3	CAISAEGRSNQPQHF	TGTGCCATCAGTGCAGAGGGTAGGAGCAATCAGCCCCAGCATTTT
TRBD1	TRBJ1-2	-	TRBV18	CASSPGQGQGYTF	TGTGCCAGCTCACCCGGACAGGGGCAGGGCTACACCTTC
-	TRBJ1-6	-	TRBV9	CASSVGQGNSPLHF	TGTGCCAGCAGCGTAGGGCAGGGGAATTCACCCCTCCACTTT
-	TRBJ2-7	-	TRBV7-9	CASSLAQGTSSYEQYF	TGTGCCAGCAGCTTAGCGCAAGGGACGAGCTCCTACGAGCAGTACTTC
TRBD1	TRBJ1-4	-	TRBV4-3	CASSLTGQIGVVEKLFF	TGCGCCAGCAGCCTCACGGGACAGATCGGTGTGGTTGAAAAACTGTTTTTT
-	TRBJ2-7	-	TRBV3-1/TRBV3-2	CASSLTTGTEQYF	TGTGCCAGCAGCCTTACCACCGGGACAGAGCAGTACTTC
-	TRBJ1-6	-	TRBV14	CASSQEIRESPLHF	TGTGCCAGCAGCCAAGAGATAAGGGAATCACCCCTCCACTTT
-	TRBJ1-5	-	TRBV7-8	CASSLAHQPQHF	TGTGCCAGCAGCTTAGCGCATCAGCCCCAGCATTTT
TRBD2	TRBJ2-1	-	TRBV6-4	CASSDGGENNEQFF	TGTGCCAGCAGTGACGGGGGGGAAAACAATGAGCAGTTCTTC
-	TRBJ2-7	-	TRBV6-6	CASSYYQPYEQYF	TGTGCCAGCAGTTATTACCAACCCTACGAGCAGTACTTC
-	TRBJ1-4	once	TRBV5-1	CASTLGTRGEKLFF	TGCGCCAGCACGTTGGGGACCCGGGGTGAAAAACTGTTTTTT
-	TRBJ1-4	-	TRBV28	CASSLLAKLFF	TGTGCCAGCAGCCTCCTAGCCAAACTGTTTTTT
-	TRBJ1-5	once	TRBV18	CASSPSAGGGGNQPQHF	TGTGCCAGCTCACCATCCGCTGGAGGGGGAGGCAATCAGCCCCAGCATTTT
-	TRBJ1-2	-	TRBV18	CASSPPVPGGYGYTF	TGTGCCAGCTCACCTCCCGTCCCCGGTGGGTATGGCTACACCTTC